Following are 16 T cell receptor beta chains from one sample sequenced in a study of cytomegalovirus exposure and HLA in healthy donors. Researchers ran the PCR with 60 Vbeta and 13 Jbeta primers. Assay: immunoSEQ multiplex PCR; the TCRdb copy retains only in-frame clones and omits some. The sample has 100,000 to 150,000 clones; more than 70% are singletons. Sequencing was done on a sample of PBMCs. These receptors all stem from a man aged 45-65 years in good health and CMV-seronegative.

Points on this clone: This specimen includes other DNA sequences encoding the same CDR3. V is TRBV9 and J is TRBJ2-7, with TRBD2 matching over 11 bases. This CDR3 is 15 amino acids long. V shed 2 bases and J 1 base; nucleotides not matched to a gene: 2. Germline V lookup: CDR1 SGDLS, CDR2 YYNGEE. The CDR3 coding sequence is TGTGCCAGCAGCGTTGGGACTAGCGGATCCTACGAGCAGTACTTC. Amino acids: CASSVGTSGSYEQYF.

The chain has TRBV5-1 and TRBJ1-1; a weak D match, TRBD1 (5 bases). The CDR3 runs to 16 residues. With 0 bases removed from V and 1 base from J, the gap between germline ends came to 13 bases. Germline V gives CDR1 SGHRS, CDR2 YFSETQ. CDR3 loop: CASSLGGVVGNTEAFF. DNA of the CDR3: TGCGCCAGCAGCTTGGGGGGGGTCGTGGGGAACACTGAAGCTTTCTTT.

The V and J genes are TRBV19 and TRBJ1-3, with D tentatively TRBD1 (6 bases). The V and J ends lost 7 bases and 4 bases respectively, with 17 bases between them. In germline, CDR1 is LNHDA, CDR2 SQIVND (reference sequence). The CDR3 covers 15 residues. CDR3 bases: TGTGCCAGTACCCCAACACAGGGCTCGGGAAACACCATATATTTT. Translation: CASTPTQGSGNTIYF.

This rearrangement joins TRBV7-3 to TRBJ2-7; 11 bases are shared with TRBD1. The germline gives CDR1 SGHTA, CDR2 FQGTGA. CDR3 length equals 13 residues. V lost 5 bases to trimming and J lost 5 bases; unmatched junction nucleotides: 2. CDR3 sequence reads: CASSGTGGHEQYF. The CDR3 DNA follows: TGTGCCAGCAGCGGGACAGGGGGGCACGAGCAGTACTTC.

The chain has TRBV6-5 and TRBJ1-1; the D gene is possibly TRBD1 (5 bases). This CDR3 region has 13 residues. The V gene's germline CDR1 is MNHEY and CDR2 SVGAGI. Trimming removed 6 bases from V and 2 bases from J, with 10 bases in between. DNA for the CDR3: TGTGCCAGCAGACAGGACACAAACACTGAAGCTTTCTTT. It is translated as CASRQDTNTEAFF.

This chain joins TRBV5-6 and TRBJ2-5; D not resolved. TRBJ2-7 explains the end of the DNA better; the J call may be wrong. This CDR3 spans 14 amino acids. Looked up from germline, CDR1 is SGHDT and CDR2 is YYEEEE. The DNA of the CDR3 is TGTGCCAGCACCGTTAGATTCCTCTCCTACGAGCAGTACTTC. This sequence encodes CASTVRFLSYEQYF.

V and J are TRBV27 and TRBJ2-5, with 11 bases matching TRBD2. The germline V gene encodes CDR1 MNHEY and CDR2 SMNVEV (reference sequence). The CDR3 runs to 16 residues. V lost 6 bases to trimming and J lost 5 bases; unmatched junction nucleotides: 11. CDR3 residues: CASSPSSGRARETQYF. The CDR3 DNA reads TGTGCCAGCAGCCCGAGTAGCGGGAGGGCCCGGGAGACCCAGTACTTC.

The chain is built from TRBV5-4 and TRBJ2-2; D is perhaps TRBD2 (5 bases). The CDR3 is 14 amino acids. V gave up 0 bases and J gave up 6 bases, with 9 bases separating them. Germline-derived CDR1 and CDR2 are SGHNT and YYREEE (reference sequence). This CDR3 reads CASSLDPSSGELFF. The CDR3 region has the DNA TGTGCCAGCAGCTTGGACCCTAGCTCCGGGGAGCTGTTTTTT. The entire variable domain, with the rest obtained from reference TRBV5-4 and TRBJ2-2, is as follows: ETGVTQSPTHLIKTRGQQVTLRCSSQSGHNTVSWYQQALGQGPQFIFQYYREEENGRGNFPPRFSGLQFPNYSSELNVNALELDDSALYLCASSLDPSSGELFFGEGSRLTVL.

This clone has just a few counts. The chain links TRBV2 to TRBJ2-1; TRBD1 aligns across 8 bases. CDR1 is SNHLY, CDR2 FYNNEI, per germline. V trimming: 6 bases; J trimming: 0 bases; junction bases outside the gene matches: 4. This CDR3 is 15 amino acids long. CDR3 residues: CASRGGTGSYNEQFF. The CDR3, as DNA: TGTGCCAGCAGGGGCGGGACAGGCTCCTACAATGAGCAGTTCTTC.

This chain uses TRBV5-6 with TRBJ1-2; 8 bases are a match to TRBD1. The CDR3 is 15 amino acids. Germline-derived CDR1 and CDR2 are SGHDT and YYEEEE. Germline trimming cut 4 bases from V and 3 bases from J; bases unmatched to any gene: 8. CDR3 sequence reads: CASSRSRTGYYGYTF. CDR3 DNA: TGTGCCAGCAGCCGATCCCGGACAGGGTACTATGGCTACACCTTC.

The genes are TRBV7-3 and TRBJ1-1, with D maybe TRBD1 (6 bases). The CDR3 contains 11 residues. V shed 8 bases and J shed 7 bases, with 11 bases lying between them. Germline V lookup: CDR1 SGHTA, CDR2 FQGTGA. CDR3 amino acids: CASSGGLEAFF. The CDR3 bases are TGTGCCAGCTCGGGGGGCCTTGAAGCTTTCTTT.

V and J are TRBV7-2 and TRBJ2-7; D possibly corresponds to TRBD2 (6 bases). This CDR3 spans 11 amino acids. Looked up from germline, CDR1 is SGHTA and CDR2 is FQGNSA. The V end lost 8 bases, the J end lost 4 bases, and 9 bases lay between the germline ends. This chain's CDR3 is CASGTGYEQYF. For the CDR3, the DNA is TGTGCCAGCGGGACTGGATACGAGCAGTACTTC.

The CDR3, as DNA: TGTGCCAGCAGTTCACTAGGGGGCAACTATGGCTACACCTTC. The encoded protein is CASSSLGGNYGYTF. The V call is TRBV7-9, the J call TRBJ1-2; 7 bases fit TRBD1. Germline V gene data show CDR1 as SEHNR and CDR2 as FQNEAQ (reference sequence). The V and J ends lost 6 bases and 2 bases, in that order; junction bases with no gene match: 6. The CDR3 contains 14 residues.

This clone came up once. CDR3 DNA sequence: TGTGCCAGTAGTACCGGACAGGGGGCATCTGGTGGCTACACCTTC. As protein: CASSTGQGASGGYTF. The genes are TRBV19 and TRBJ1-2, with TRBD1 matching over 11 bases. Trimming removed 4 bases from V and 7 bases from J; junction bases left unmatched: 8. CDR3 length equals 15 residues. Germline lookup yields CDR1 LNHDA and CDR2 SQIVND (reference sequence).

The V and J genes are TRBV29-1 and TRBJ1-5; D perhaps matches TRBD1 (5 bases). V lost 5 bases and J 9 bases, leaving 23 bases between the germline ends. The CDR3 sequence is 15 residues long. Germline loops: CDR1 SQVTM, CDR2 ANQGSEA. The CDR3 DNA sequence: TGCAGCGTTTTGGCCGGGGGGGATCGCAATGGGCCCCAGCATTTT. It yields the protein CSVLAGGDRNGPQHF.

The chain uses TRBV4-1 and TRBJ2-7; maybe TRBD1 (6 bases). V lost 0 bases and J 4 bases, leaving 10 bases between the germline ends. The CDR3 has 14 residues. Germline CDR1 and CDR2: MGHRA and YSYEKL. In DNA form, the CDR3 reads TGCGCCAGCAGCCAAGAGCCCCAGGGGTACGAGCAGTACTTC. This translates into CASSQEPQGYEQYF.